The clone carrying this TCR beta chain was observed a single time. Only in-frame clones appear in the TCRdb table, and some are missing; sequencing was by immunoSEQ multiplex PCR. The sample has 350,000 to 550,000 clones; more than 85% are singletons. This sample is part of a study of blood T cell repertoires in COVID-19. The CDR3 runs to 15 residues. With 5 bases removed from V and 1 base from J, the gap between germline ends came to 11 bases. CDR1 and CDR2 (germline): SGHTA, FQGNSA. The chain joins TRBV7-2 to TRBJ1-4, with a weak D call TRBD1 (5 bases). The sample comprised peripheral blood. The TCR originated in a woman aged 25 to 45 with acute or convalescent COVID-19. This chain's CDR3 is CASSPMGGTNEKLFF. DNA of the CDR3: TGTGCCAGCAGCCCCATGGGGGGAACTAATGAAAAACTGTTTTTT.